This T cell receptor (beta chain) emerged from a study of shared clonotypes between healthy human individuals. The V segment lost 5 bases and the J segment 9 bases; nucleotides outside the gene matches: 10. This CDR3 has 14 residues. Looked up from germline, CDR1 is MDHEN and CDR2 is SYDVKM. Sequencing was at deep level. Clones were read by immunoSEQ multiplex PCR, and TCRdb kept only the in-frame ones, dropping some. The sample lists about 490,000 clones; around 73% were seen once. The table lists this clone with a few counts. The TCR sequence derives from a woman in her thirties or forties in good health. Some clones in this sample may be carry-over from other donors' samples. The sequencing input was PBMCs. The chain combines TRBV28 with TRBJ2-7, with 10 bases identical to TRBD1. CDR3 coding DNA: TGTGCCAGCAGTACGGGACAGGGGACGACACGGCAGTACTTC. Its protein product is CASSTGQGTTRQYF.